Sequencing of this T cell receptor (beta chain) was carried out in a study of blood T cell repertoires in COVID-19. Across the whole study: Samples representing acute and convalescent COVID-19 were sourced from the United States, Italy and Spain.

Original processing methods: Researchers report that nucleated cell counts were estimated from reference gene primer amplification. Libraries were prepared by immunoSEQ multiplex PCR; TCRdb keeps only in-frame clonotypes and omits some of them. The V and J calls and the clone size are those of that table, but D and trimming were determined from the DNA. Of 150,000 to 180,000 clones in the sample, 65% to 85% were seen once. This clone was seen more than once but under ten times. V gave up 6 bases and J gave up 0 bases, with 12 bases separating them. The CDR3 length is 15 residues. CDR1 and CDR2 from the germline V gene are KGHSH and LQKENI.

The clonotype was recovered from a woman aged 80 or over with acute or convalescent COVID-19. The chain carries TRBV18 and TRBJ1-5; D call uncertain. Sequencing was performed on peripheral blood. The CDR3 loop is CASSPGADSNQPQHF. CDR3 coding DNA: TGTGCCAGCTCCCCTGGTGCGGATAGCAATCAGCCCCAGCATTTT. The variable domain in full, with the rest retrieved from reference TRBV18 and TRBJ1-5, is NAGVMQNPRHLVRRRGQEARLRCSPMKGHSHVYWYRQLPEEGLKFMVYLQKENIIDESGMPKERFSAEFPKEGPSILRIQQVVRGDSAAYFCASSPGADSNQPQHFGDGTRLSIL.